This is a list of T cell receptor beta chains from one sample in a study of OX40 agonist ivuxolimab in advanced cancers. Generated by immunoSEQ multiplex PCR, the TCRdb table keeps only in-frame clones and is missing some. This sample has 45,000 to 50,000 clones, with 88% found just once. This specimen was CD4+ or CD8+ T cells sorted from blood, taken in a trial of the OX40 agonist ivuxolimab. The receptors derive from an adult with an advanced solid tumor such as melanoma, head and neck, liver or kidney cancer. CDR3s include the opening cysteine and the closing phenylalanine or tryptophan. Fields, in order: J gene, V gene, clone size, D gene, CDR3 DNA, CDR3 protein. A D gene is named only where the DNA matches it firmly. Where a row states a size, it is once, few, many or the class of an expanded clone; other rows omit it.

TRBJ2-1 | TRBV10-1 | . | . | TGCGCCAGCAGTGAGATGAGCCGGGGCCTCGCTCGGGAGCAGTTCTTC | CASSEMSRGLAREQFF
TRBJ1-6 | TRBV2 | few | . | TGTGCCAGCAATTACGGACGGACGCCCCTCCACTTT | CASNYGRTPLHF
TRBJ2-1 | TRBV23-1 | . | . | TGCGCCAGCAGTCAATCAATCCACTTCAGGGAACCCTACTACAATGAGCAGTTCTTC | CASSQSIHFREPYYNEQFF
TRBJ2-5 | TRBV5-1 | . | TRBD2 | TGCGCCAGCAGCTTGGGGGGACTAAGGGAGACCCAGTACTTC | CASSLGGLRETQYF
TRBJ2-2 | TRBV7-9 | . | TRBD1 | TGTGCCAGCGCGGGACAGGGGATCACCGGGGAGCTGTTTTTT | CASAGQGITGELFF
TRBJ2-7 | TRBV25-1 | . | TRBD2 | TGTGCCAGCAGTGAATTCCTAGCGGGAGGTTTAGACGAGCAGTACTTC | CASSEFLAGGLDEQYF
TRBJ2-5 | TRBV5-6 | . | TRBD2 | TGTGCCAGCAGCTTACCTAGCCGGGGGGGATCAGAGACCCAGTACTTC | CASSLPSRGGSETQYF
TRBJ1-3 | TRBV30 | . | . | TGTGCCTGGAGTGTCGGGGCTGGAAACACCATATATTTT | CAWSVGAGNTIYF
TRBJ2-5 | TRBV11-3 | . | . | TGTGCCAGCAGCTTCATGGGAGGCGAGACCCAGTACTTC | CASSFMGGETQYF
TRBJ1-6 | TRBV7-3 | . | TRBD1 | TGTGCCAGCAGCTTAAACGGACAGGGGACGTCAGCCCTCCACTTT | CASSLNGQGTSALHF
TRBJ2-6 | TRBV5-6 | . | . | TGTGCCAGCAGCTTGGATGAGGGGGTTCCGGCTGGGGCCAACGTCCTGACTTTC | CASSLDEGVPAGANVLTF
TRBJ2-4 | TRBV28 | . | TRBD1 | TGTGCCAGCAGTTCCGCAGGGGGCATAGCCAAAAACATTCAGTACTTC | CASSSAGGIAKNIQYF
TRBJ2-7 | TRBV7-9 | . | TRBD2 | TGTGCCAGCAGCTTAGGGGGCGGGCTAGCGGAAGTCTACGAGCAGTACTTC | CASSLGGGLAEVYEQYF
TRBJ2-7 | TRBV11-2 | once | TRBD2 | TGTGCCAGCAGCCCCCGAGCGGGAAACTCCTACGAGCAGTACTTC | CASSPRAGNSYEQYF
TRBJ2-1 | TRBV4-3 | . | . | TGCGCCAGCAGCCAAGTAGGACAGTACAATGAGCAGTTCTTC | CASSQVGQYNEQFF
TRBJ2-7 | TRBV5-1 | . | TRBD2 | TGCGCCAGCAGCTTGGCGGGAGGGGGCTCCTACGAGCAGTACTTC | CASSLAGGGSYEQYF
TRBJ1-2 | TRBV27 | . | . | TGTGCCAGCAGTTTTTTCGGAGGGGGAGGGTATGGCTACACCTTC | CASSFFGGGGYGYTF
TRBJ2-4 | TRBV2 | . | TRBD1 | TGTGCCAGCATGGAGACAGGGGCCAAAAACATTCAGTACTTC | CASMETGAKNIQYF
TRBJ1-1 | TRBV18 | . | . | TGTGCCAGCTCGGGGGTTATGAACACTGAAGCTTTCTTT | CASSGVMNTEAFF